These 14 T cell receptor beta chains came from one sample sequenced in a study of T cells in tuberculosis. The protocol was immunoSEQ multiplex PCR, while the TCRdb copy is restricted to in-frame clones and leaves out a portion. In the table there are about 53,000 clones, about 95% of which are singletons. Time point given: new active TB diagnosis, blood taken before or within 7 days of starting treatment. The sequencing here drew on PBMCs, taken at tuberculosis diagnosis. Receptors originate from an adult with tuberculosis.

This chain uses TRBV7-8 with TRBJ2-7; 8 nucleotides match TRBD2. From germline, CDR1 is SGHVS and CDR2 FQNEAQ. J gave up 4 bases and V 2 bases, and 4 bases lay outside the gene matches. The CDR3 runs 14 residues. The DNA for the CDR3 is TGTGCCAGCAGCTTAACTAGCGGTTTATACGAGCAGTACTTC. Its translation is CASSLTSGLYEQYF.

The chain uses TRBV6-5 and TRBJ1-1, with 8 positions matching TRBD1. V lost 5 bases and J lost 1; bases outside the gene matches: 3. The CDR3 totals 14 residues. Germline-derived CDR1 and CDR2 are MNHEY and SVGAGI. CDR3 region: CASSEDRANTEAFF. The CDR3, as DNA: TGTGCCAGCAGTGAGGACAGGGCGAACACTGAAGCTTTCTTT.

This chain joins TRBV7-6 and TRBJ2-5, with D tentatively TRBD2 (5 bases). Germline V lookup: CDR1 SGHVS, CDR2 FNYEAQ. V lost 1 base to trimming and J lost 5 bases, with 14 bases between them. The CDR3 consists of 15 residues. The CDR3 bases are TGTGCCAGCAGCTTAGGGTGGGAGTCGAAGGAGACCCAGTACTTC. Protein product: CASSLGWESKETQYF.

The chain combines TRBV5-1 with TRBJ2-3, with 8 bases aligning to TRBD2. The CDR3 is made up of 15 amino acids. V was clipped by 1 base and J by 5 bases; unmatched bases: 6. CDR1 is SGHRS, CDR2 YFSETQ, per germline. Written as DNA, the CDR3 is TGCGCCAGCAGCTTGTTCGGACTAGCTGAAGATACGCAGTATTTT. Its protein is CASSLFGLAEDTQYF.

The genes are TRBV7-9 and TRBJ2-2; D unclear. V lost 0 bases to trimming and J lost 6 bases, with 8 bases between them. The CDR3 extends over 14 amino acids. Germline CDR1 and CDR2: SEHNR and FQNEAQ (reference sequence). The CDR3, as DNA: TGTGCCAGCAGCTTAGCGCTAGTCCCCGGGGAGCTGTTTTTT. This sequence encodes CASSLALVPGELFF.

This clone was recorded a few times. The CDR3 coding sequence is TGTGCTAGTGGTTTGGTACGAAGCGGAAGACAAGAGACCCAGTACTTC. This encodes CASGLVRSGRQETQYF. The chain uses TRBV12-5 and TRBJ2-5, with D tentatively TRBD2 (5 bases). The CDR3 has 16 residues. Germline-derived CDR1 and CDR2 are LGHNT and FRNRAP. The V and J ends lost 0 bases and 2 bases respectively, with 13 bases between them.

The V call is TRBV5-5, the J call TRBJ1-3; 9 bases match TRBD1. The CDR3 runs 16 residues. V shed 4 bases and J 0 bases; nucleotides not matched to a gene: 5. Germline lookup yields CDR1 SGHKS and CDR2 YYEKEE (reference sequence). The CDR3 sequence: CASSTGTGYSGNTIYF. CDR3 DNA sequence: TGTGCCAGCAGCACCGGGACAGGGTACTCTGGAAACACCATATATTTT.

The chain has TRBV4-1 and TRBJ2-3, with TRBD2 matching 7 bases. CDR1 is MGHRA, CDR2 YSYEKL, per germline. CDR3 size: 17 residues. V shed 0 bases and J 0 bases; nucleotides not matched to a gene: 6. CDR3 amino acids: CASSQESWEGSTDTQYF. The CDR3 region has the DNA TGCGCCAGCAGCCAAGAATCGTGGGAGGGGAGCACAGATACGCAGTATTTT.

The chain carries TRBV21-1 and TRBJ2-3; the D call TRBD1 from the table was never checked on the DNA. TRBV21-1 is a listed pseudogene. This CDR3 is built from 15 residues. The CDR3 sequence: CASSLNRLITDTQYF. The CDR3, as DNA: TGTGCCAGCAGTTTGAACAGGCTAATCACAGATACGCAGTATTTT.

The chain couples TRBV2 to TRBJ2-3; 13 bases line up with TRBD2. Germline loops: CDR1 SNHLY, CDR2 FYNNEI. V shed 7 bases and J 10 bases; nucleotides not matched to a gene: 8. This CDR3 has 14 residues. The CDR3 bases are TGTGCCAGCACGGTTGGGACTAGCGGGGCTGCGCAGTATTTT. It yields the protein CASTVGTSGAAQYF.

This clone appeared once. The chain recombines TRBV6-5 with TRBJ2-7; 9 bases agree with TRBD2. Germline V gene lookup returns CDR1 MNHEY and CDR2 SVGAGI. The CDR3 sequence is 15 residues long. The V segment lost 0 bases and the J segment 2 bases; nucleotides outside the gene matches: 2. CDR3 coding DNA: TGTGCCAGCAGTTACTCGACTAGCGGCCCCTACGAGCAGTACTTC. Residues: CASSYSTSGPYEQYF.

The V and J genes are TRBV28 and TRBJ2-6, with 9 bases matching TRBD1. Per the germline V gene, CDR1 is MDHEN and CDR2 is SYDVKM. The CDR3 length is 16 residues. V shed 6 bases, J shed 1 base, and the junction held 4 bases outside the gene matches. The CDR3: CASSPGTGSGANVLTF. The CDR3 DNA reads TGTGCCAGCAGCCCTGGGACAGGGTCTGGGGCCAACGTCCTGACTTTC.

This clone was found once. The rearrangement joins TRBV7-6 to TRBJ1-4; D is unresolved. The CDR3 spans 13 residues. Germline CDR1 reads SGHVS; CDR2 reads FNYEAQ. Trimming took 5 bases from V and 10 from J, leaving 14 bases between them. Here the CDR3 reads CASSQRAGVKLFF. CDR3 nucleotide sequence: TGTGCCAGCAGCCAGAGGGCAGGTGTAAAACTGTTTTTT.

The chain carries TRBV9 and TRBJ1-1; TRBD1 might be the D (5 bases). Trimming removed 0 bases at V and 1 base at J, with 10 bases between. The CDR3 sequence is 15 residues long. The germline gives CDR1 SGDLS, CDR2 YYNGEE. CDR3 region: CASSVAAGSNTEAFF. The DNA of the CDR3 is TGTGCCAGCAGCGTAGCTGCAGGGTCGAACACTGAAGCTTTCTTT.